The sequence of this TCR beta chain was determined in a study of blood T cell repertoires in COVID-19. The overall study: In each case, the material was cDNA or gDNA derived from T cells, B-cell-depleted T cells, or PBMCs.

Germline CDR1 and CDR2: SGHTA and FQGNSA. The CDR3 runs to 14 residues. V dropped 5 bases and J dropped 0 bases, with 8 bases sitting between them. Methods used by the authors: How many nucleated cells were present was estimated from reference gene primer amplification. Profiled with immunoSEQ multiplex PCR; TCRdb holds only in-frame clones, not every one. V and J calls and clone size are copied from that table; D and trimming were computed from the DNA. The sample includes 100,000 to 120,000 clones, 81% of them seen just once. The rearrangement uses TRBV7-2 and TRBJ1-3, with D hard to call. The source of this sequence is a man older than 75 with acute or convalescent COVID-19. The material sequenced was peripheral blood. The DNA of the CDR3 is TGTGCCAGCAGCACACAGAGCTCTGGAAACACCATATATTTT. Translated: CASSTQSSGNTIYF. The variable domain in full, completed from reference TRBV7-2 and TRBJ1-3, reads GAGVSQSPSNKVTEKGKDVELRCDPISGHTALYWYRQSLGQGLEFLIYFQGNSAPDKSGLPSDRFSAERTGGSVSTLTIQRTQQEDSAVYLCASSTQSSGNTIYFGEGSWLTVV.